This section outlines one TCR beta chain sequence together with its context. The sample originates from a study of a mutant IDH1 vaccine in newly diagnosed glioma. Regarding time point: baseline, week 1 (first vaccination visit). Treatment denoted: pre-vaccination baseline after standard-of-care therapy. New WHO grade 3 or 4 astrocytomas that were IDH1-mutant and ATRX-lost had been found in donors. Sequencing was performed with immunoSEQ multiplex PCR; in TCRdb, only in-frame clones are kept and a portion is missing. In the table there are fewer than 100,000 clones, 70% to 90% of which are singletons. Deletions cut 4 bases from V and 0 bases from J, with 8 bases between. Germline CDR1 reads LGHNA; CDR2 reads YNFKEQ. The CDR3 contains 14 residues.

The V and J genes are TRBV4-2 and TRBJ2-3, with TRBD1 as a possible D gene (6 bases). Specimen: PBMCs, collected from a glioma patient treated with radiotherapy, temozolomide or both. The receptor was derived from a woman in her forties or fifties with glioma. Written as DNA, the CDR3 is TGTGCCAGCAGCCGGGGGCTCAGCACAGATACGCAGTATTTT. It encodes CASSRGLSTDTQYF.